This T cell receptor (beta chain) was observed in a study of OX40 agonist ivuxolimab in advanced cancers. Whole-study context: The patients got ivuxolimab, which is an agonistic anti-OX40 (CD134) antibody. People who had prior anti-PD-1, anti-PD-L1 or anti-CTLA-4 therapy could take part, and approximately 44% had some. Study conclusions and caveats: CD4+ and CD8+ blood T cells expanded clonally by week 6 at 0.1 to 3.0 mg/kg. Certain nonresponders additionally had low normalized T-cell clonal expansion.

In the case of this clone: Antigen specificity is unknown.

CDR3 length equals 15 residues. Germline V gives CDR1 MNHNS, CDR2 SASEGT. V was shortened by 4 bases and J by 4 bases, with 14 bases between the two germline ends. Libraries were prepared by immunoSEQ multiplex PCR; TCRdb keeps only in-frame clonotypes and omits some of them. The table lists under 80,000 clones, approximately 89% of them singletons. Here the sequenced sample was CD4+ or CD8+ T cells sorted from blood, taken in a trial of the OX40 agonist ivuxolimab. V usage is TRBV6-1 and J usage is TRBJ1-5, with D perhaps matching TRBD1 (6 bases). The receptor was isolated from an adult with an advanced solid tumor such as melanoma, head and neck, liver or kidney cancer. The CDR3 bases are TGTGCCAGCAGTGCGGGGGCCGTAGGGAATCAGCCCCAGCATTTT. Translated, it gives CASSAGAVGNQPQHF.